This T cell receptor (beta chain) was obtained from a study of identical twins. Between the trimmed V and J ends, which lost 5 bases and 0 bases, there was a span of 5 bases. The CDR3 consists of 14 residues. Per the germline V gene, CDR1 is SNHLY and CDR2 is FYNNEI. TCRdb used MiXCR to reprocess the 5' RACE reads, holding one entry per CDR3 protein. The sample carries some 600,000 distinct CDR3 sequences, about 7.1% recorded once. Healthy Caucasians alone served as donors. This clonotype was seen a handful of times. These data also featured in a second study, about yellow fever vaccine responses in identical twins.

The TCR was taken from a woman between 18 and 30 years old in good health. The gene calls are TRBV2 and TRBJ2-6; D remains ambiguous. The sample taken for sequencing was PBMCs. CDR3 sequence: CASSRDSGANVLTF. The CDR3, as DNA: TGTGCCAGCAGTAGGGACTCTGGGGCCAACGTCCTGACTTTC.